The source of this T cell receptor beta chain is a study of neurological immune-mediated disorders (dated by TCRdb to 2018 to 2020). Background on the whole study: Of the 35 or so multiple sclerosis patients, some 30 had relapsing-remitting MS and 3 had secondary progressive MS. Peripheral blood TCR-beta repertoires from patients with HTLV-I-associated myelopathy (HAM/TSP), patients with multiple sclerosis, and healthy controls were compared in the study using UMI-based sequencing. Longitudinal samples, technical triplicates and paired sorted CD4+ and CD8+ T-cell subsets, alongside PBMC samples, were included among the 106 TCR-beta libraries. The cohort included some 70 subjects: roughly 15 with HAM/TSP, about 34 with multiple sclerosis, and around 20 healthy controls. Overall results and qualifications from the work: Phylogenetic analysis grouped repertoires from 18 of 34 MS patients into a cluster of related CDR3 sequences, suggesting a possible repertoire-level signature. No identical CDR3 amino acid sequences were shared among expanded clones across subjects, suggesting private TCR-beta repertoires in all groups. TCR clonal expansion was highest in HAM/TSP patients and lowest in MS patients, with MS patients falling below even healthy controls. No clinical or MRI features were associated with the MS cluster, and the authors said that larger cohorts are needed.

cDNA was synthesized by template-switch 5'RACE using a primer with a 10-nucleotide random unique molecular identifier that tagged each TCR transcript. Every sequencing run yielded over 190 million TCR-beta sequences covering 15-18 subjects. Total RNA was extracted with the RNeasy kit. TCR-beta VDJ regions were amplified with primers for the TCR constant region and the 5'RACE anchor, using the KAPA Real-time Library Amplification kit. A first PCR added sample indexes and Illumina adaptors, and a second PCR then raised library yield. After Ampure bead purification, the roughly 650 bp TCR product was size-selected on a 2% E-gel SizeSelection system. Library quality was checked on a Bioanalyzer, concentration was measured with Qubit, and libraries were quantified with the Kapa Library Quantification kit before pooling. An Illumina HiSeq 2500 was used to sequence the libraries paired-end at 2 x 150 bp. To increase sequence diversity, roughly 24-31% phiX was spiked into each library pool. The authors processed their data as follows. The UMI-based MiGEC pipeline processed quality-filtered reads and removed over 80% of raw TCR sequences during error correction. IMGT germline references were used for aligning VDJ genes, and each clonotype was defined as a unique CDR3 amino acid sequence together with its V-J genes. Clonal expansion, Shannon diversity and CDR3 relatedness (CalcPairwiseDistances, ClusterSamples) were evaluated with VDJtools, and phylogenetic trees were built with CLCbio workbench. Clones with at least 8 unique UMIs were defined as expanded, with this threshold being based on coefficient-of-variation modelling across technical triplicates. TCRdb's own reprocessing of the public reads used fastp at Q25 and MiXCR and kept productive beta chains. CDR3 protein duplicates are merged, each entry listing the most common genes and DNA. In this record, the V and J calls reflect TCRdb's handling and not the investigators' own analysis. Here the sample has some 78,000 distinct CDR3 sequences; roughly 4.8% occur a single time. The biggest ten clones account for about 2% of the sample.

V is pared back by 2 bases and J by 1 base, with 13 bases lying between the germline termini. The CDR1 and CDR2 encoded by the germline V gene (reference sequence) are DFQATT and SNEGSKA. From cysteine to phenylalanine, the CDR3 is 15 amino acids long. CDR3 DNA is the only sequence kept; it has 45 bases, read in frame from the first base. For the unsorted PBMC libraries, 2 million PBMCs were stored in RNAlater at -80 degrees C until RNA extraction and were used to generate the libraries. The multiple sclerosis patients were enrolled in a US clinical protocol that used magnetic resonance imaging to evaluate disease progression. Peripheral blood was subjected to Ficoll-Hypaque density gradient centrifugation to isolate PBMCs, which were then cryopreserved in liquid nitrogen. Details on this clonotype: Its antigen has not been determined. The record has no base qualities; no much larger clone is one base away.

The chain is made from TRBV20-1 and TRBJ2-3; TRBD2 might be the D gene, on 5 matching bases. The receptor was derived from a woman in her thirties with multiple sclerosis. The sequencing input was PBMCs. CDR3 protein: CSARQRWVGTDTQYF. The DNA sequence is TGCAGTGCTAGACAGCGGTGGGTCGGCACAGATACGCAGTATTTT.